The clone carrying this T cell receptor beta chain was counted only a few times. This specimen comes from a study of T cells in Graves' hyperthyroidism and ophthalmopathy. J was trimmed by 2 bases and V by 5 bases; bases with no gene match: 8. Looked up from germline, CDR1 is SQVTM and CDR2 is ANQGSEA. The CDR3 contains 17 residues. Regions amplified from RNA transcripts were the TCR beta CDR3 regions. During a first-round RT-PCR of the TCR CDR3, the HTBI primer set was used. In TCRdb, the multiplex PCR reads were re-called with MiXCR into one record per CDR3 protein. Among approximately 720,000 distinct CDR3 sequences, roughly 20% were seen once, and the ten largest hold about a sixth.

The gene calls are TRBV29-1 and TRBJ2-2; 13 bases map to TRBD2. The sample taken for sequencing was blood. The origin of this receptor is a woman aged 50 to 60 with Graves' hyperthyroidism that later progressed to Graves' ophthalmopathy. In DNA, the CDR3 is TGCAGCGTTACCGGGACTAGCGGGGCCTTAAACACCGGGGAGCTGTTTTTT. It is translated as CSVTGTSGALNTGELFF.